These 12 T cell receptor beta chains came from one sample sequenced in a study of human T cells and chemical hapten exposure. Sample time point: healthy volunteer bleed at 6 weeks. Sequencing started from total RNA isolated from unfractionated whole blood. Each CDR3 protein gets one entry after TCRdb re-called the RACE reads with MiXCR. The sample lists 35,000 to 55,000 distinct CDR3 sequences, 3.7% occurring once. Sequenced sample: whole blood. These receptors were taken from a human donor in good health. Some clones in this sample may be carry-over from other donors' samples.

This clonotype came up many times. V usage is TRBV29-1 and J usage is TRBJ2-6, with 8 bases lining up with TRBD2. The CDR3 extends over 16 amino acids. The germline gives CDR1 SQVTM, CDR2 ANQGSEA. V dropped 1 base and J dropped 15; count of bases not matched to a gene: 17. CDR3 sequence reads: CSVEGWDGVSGTGLTF. CDR3 nucleotide sequence: TGCAGCGTTGAAGGATGGGACGGGGTTAGCGGGACGGGCCTGACTTTC.

This clonotype was seen ten or more times. This chain uses TRBV19 with TRBJ1-3; D is unresolved. V was clipped by 4 bases and J by 2 bases, with 18 bases between them. Per germline, CDR1 LNHDA and CDR2 SQIVND (reference sequence). This CDR3 comprises 17 residues. The CDR3 sequence: CASSTGPTWAPGNTIYF. DNA for the CDR3: TGTGCCAGTAGTACCGGACCCACGTGGGCCCCTGGAAACACCATATATTTT.

The table lists this clonotype with many counts. The rearrangement uses TRBV20-1 and TRBJ2-7; D is perhaps TRBD2 (5 bases). The CDR3 is made up of 11 amino acids. Trimming took 6 bases from V and 3 from J, leaving 9 bases between them. The germline V gene has CDR1 DFQATT and CDR2 SNEGSKA (reference sequence). The CDR3 here is CSADYYYEQYF. The DNA for the CDR3 is TGCAGTGCCGACTATTACTACGAGCAGTACTTC.

The count of this clonotype is one. Possible read error: a much larger clone is one base away. The genes are TRBV13 and TRBJ1-5; TRBD1 aligns across 8 bases. This CDR3 comprises 17 residues. V was pared by 2 bases and J by 3 bases, with 9 bases of the junction left unmatched. Germline CDR1 and CDR2: PRHDT and FYEKMQ (reference sequence). CDR3 DNA: TGTGCCAGCAGCTTATCCCAGGGGGCGCGCGACAATCAGCCCCAGCATTTT. Residues: CASSLSQGARDNQPQHF.

In its sample, this clonotype was seen many times. The genes are TRBV20-1 and TRBJ2-7; TRBD2 is a possible D gene (5 bases). The CDR3 spans 14 residues. CDR1 is DFQATT, CDR2 SNEGSKA, per germline (reference sequence). Trimming took off 5 bases at V and 3 bases at J, with 17 bases between the two ends. CDR3 bases: TGCAGTGCTCGCCACCCTAGCAAGAGCTACGAGCAGTACTTC. The encoded protein is CSARHPSKSYEQYF.

There are many counts of this clonotype. V gene TRBV2 combines with J gene TRBJ2-2, with 8 bases fitting TRBD2. Losses at the gene ends were 5 bases for V and 0 bases for J; bases not matched to a gene: 8. Germline V gene sequence: CDR1 SNHLY, CDR2 FYNNEI. CDR3 length: 17 residues. CDR3 amino acids: CASSRVAGTANTGELFF. The CDR3 nucleotides read TGTGCCAGCAGTCGAGTAGCGGGAACTGCGAACACCGGGGAGCTGTTTTTT.

This clonotype was recorded at least ten times. The rearrangement links TRBV10-3 to TRBJ2-3; no reliable D call. The germline V gene encodes CDR1 ENHRY and CDR2 SYGVKD. The CDR3 has 15 amino acids. V was clipped by 2 bases and J by 2 bases, with 11 bases between them. CDR3 loop: CAISEAGSSTDTQYF. The CDR3 nucleotides read TGTGCCATCAGTGAGGCAGGTAGCTCCACAGATACGCAGTATTTT.

This clonotype has a count of ten or more. The J gene is TRBJ1-2, the V gene TRBV6-1; D remains ambiguous. Trimming cost V 0 bases and J 4 bases, with 9 bases left between them. Germline V lookup: CDR1 MNHNS, CDR2 SASEGT. The CDR3 is made up of 14 amino acids. CDR3 in DNA: TGTGCCAGCAGTGAAGCCACAGACGGCTATGGCTACACCTTC. This gives the protein CASSEATDGYGYTF.

Many counts were recorded for this clonotype. The chain couples TRBV20-1 to TRBJ1-5; 10 bases map to TRBD1. CDR1 and CDR2 (germline): DFQATT, SNEGSKA (reference sequence). The CDR3 has 14 amino acids. Losses at the gene ends were 3 bases for V and 7 bases for J; bases not matched to a gene: 6. The CDR3: CSASSGTGEQPQHF. CDR3 bases: TGCAGTGCTAGTTCCGGGACAGGGGAGCAGCCCCAGCATTTT.

This clonotype appeared a few times. V gene TRBV6-5 combines with J gene TRBJ2-7; TRBD2 matches at 13 bases. Germline V CDR1 and CDR2: MNHEY, SVGAGI. The CDR3 is made up of 17 amino acids. J was trimmed by 1 base and V by 2 bases; bases with no gene match: 5. CDR3: CASSYLTSGRDSYEQYF. The CDR3 nucleotides read TGTGCCAGCAGTTACCTCACTAGCGGGAGGGATTCCTACGAGCAGTACTTC.

This clonotype was picked up many times. V and J are TRBV4-1 and TRBJ2-2; 10 bases agree with TRBD1. The CDR3 is made up of 16 amino acids. From germline, CDR1 is MGHRA and CDR2 YSYEKL. Germline trimming cut 3 bases from V and 3 bases from J; bases unmatched to any gene: 4. CDR3 nucleotide sequence: TGCGCCAGCAGCCACCCGACAGGGGGCTACACCGGGGAGCTGTTTTTT. It is translated as CASSHPTGGYTGELFF.

Many counts were recorded for this clonotype. Sequence at one end of the junction differs from germline and may be a read error. This chain joins TRBV4-3 and TRBJ2-1; no definite D call. Germline CDR1 reads LGHNA; CDR2 reads YSLEER. This CDR3 has 12 residues. CDR3 sequence: CASSPNGHEQFF. The CDR3 DNA follows: TGTGCCAGCAGCCCCAACGGGCATGAGCAGTTCTTC.